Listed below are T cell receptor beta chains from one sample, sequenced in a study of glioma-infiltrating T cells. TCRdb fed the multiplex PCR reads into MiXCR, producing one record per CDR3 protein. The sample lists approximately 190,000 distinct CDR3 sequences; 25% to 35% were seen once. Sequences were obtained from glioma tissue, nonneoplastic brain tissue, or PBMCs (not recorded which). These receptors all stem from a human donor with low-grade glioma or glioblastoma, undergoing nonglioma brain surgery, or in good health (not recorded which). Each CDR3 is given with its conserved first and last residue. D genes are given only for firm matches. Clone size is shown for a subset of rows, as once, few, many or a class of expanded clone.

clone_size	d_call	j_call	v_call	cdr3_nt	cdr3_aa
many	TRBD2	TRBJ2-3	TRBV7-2	TGTGCCAGCAGCTCACTAGCGGGAGTTGGAGATACGCAGTATTTT	CASSSLAGVGDTQYF
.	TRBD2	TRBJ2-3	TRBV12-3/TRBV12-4	TGTGCCAGCAGTTTCCGGGGCGGGGGATTAGGCACAGATACGCAGTATTTT	CASSFRGGGLGTDTQYF
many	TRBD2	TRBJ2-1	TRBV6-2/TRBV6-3	TGTGCCAGCAGAACCGGGACTAGCGGGAGGGCCTACAATGAGCAGTTCTTC	CASRTGTSGRAYNEQFF
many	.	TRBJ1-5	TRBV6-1	TGTGCCAGCAGCGGAGGAAATCAGCCCCAGCATTTT	CASSGGNQPQHF
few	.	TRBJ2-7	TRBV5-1	TGCGCCAGCAGTCTCACCAGGGGTCGGGACGAGCAGTACTTC	CASSLTRGRDEQYF
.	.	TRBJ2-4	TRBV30	TGTGCCTGGAAAATTCCGGGACCAAACATTCAGTACTTC	CAWKIPGPNIQYF
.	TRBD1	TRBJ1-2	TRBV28	TGTGTCAGCAGTTCACCATCGACAGGGCTCTCGGGAGGCTACACCTTC	CVSSSPSTGLSGGYTF
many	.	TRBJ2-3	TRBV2	TGTGCCAGCAAGGGCAGGGAATACACAGATACGCAGTATTTT	CASKGREYTDTQYF
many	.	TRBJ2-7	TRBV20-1	TGCAGTGCGACCCCGGGGAGGGGGCGTCTCGAGCAGTACTTC	CSATPGRGRLEQYF
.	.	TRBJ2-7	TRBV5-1	TGCGCCAGCAGCCCCAGGACAGACTCCTACGAGCAGTACTTC	CASSPRTDSYEQYF